Sequencing of this TCR beta chain was carried out in a study of cytomegalovirus exposure and HLA in healthy donors. The CDR3 runs 15 residues. The V and J ends lost 5 bases and 0 bases respectively, with 11 bases between them. Germline V gives CDR1 ENHRY, CDR2 SYGVKD. Primers included in the PCR were 60 Vbeta and 13 Jbeta primers. Produced via immunoSEQ multiplex PCR; TCRdb's table is partial and in-frame only. The sample lists approximately 220,000 clones, roughly 75% occurring once. Sequenced material: PBMCs. The clonotype was recovered from a woman in her twenties or thirties in good health and CMV-seronegative. This sequence joins TRBV10-3 and TRBJ1-3; TRBD1 is a possible D gene (5 bases). The CDR3 DNA follows: TGTGCCATCAGTTCGACAGAGCTCTCTGGAAACACCATATATTTT. Protein: CAISSTELSGNTIYF.